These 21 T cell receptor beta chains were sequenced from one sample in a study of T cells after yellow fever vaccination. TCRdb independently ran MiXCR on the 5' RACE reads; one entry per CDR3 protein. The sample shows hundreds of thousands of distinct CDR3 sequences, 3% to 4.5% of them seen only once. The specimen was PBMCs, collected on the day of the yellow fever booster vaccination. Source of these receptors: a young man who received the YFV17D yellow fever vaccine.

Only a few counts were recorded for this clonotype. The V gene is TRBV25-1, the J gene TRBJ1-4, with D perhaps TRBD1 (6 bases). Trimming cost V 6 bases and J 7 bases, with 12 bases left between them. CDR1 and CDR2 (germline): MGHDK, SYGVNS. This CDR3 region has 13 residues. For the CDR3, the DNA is TGTGCCAGCAGCACAGGGAGTAGTGAAAAACTGTTTTTT. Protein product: CASSTGSSEKLFF.

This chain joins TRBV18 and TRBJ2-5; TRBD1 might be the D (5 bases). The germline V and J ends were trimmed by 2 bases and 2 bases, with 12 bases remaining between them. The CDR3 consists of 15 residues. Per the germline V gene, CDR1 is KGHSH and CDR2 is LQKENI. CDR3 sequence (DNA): TGTGCCAGCTCACCAAGACAGCCCACACAAGAGACCCAGTACTTC. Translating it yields CASSPRQPTQETQYF.

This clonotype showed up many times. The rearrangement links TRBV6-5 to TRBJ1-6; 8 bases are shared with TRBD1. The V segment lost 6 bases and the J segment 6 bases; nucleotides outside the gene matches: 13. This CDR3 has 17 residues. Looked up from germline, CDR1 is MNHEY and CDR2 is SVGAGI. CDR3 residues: CASSLPPGGPSNSPLHF. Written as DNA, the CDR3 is TGTGCCAGCAGCCTTCCTCCAGGGGGCCCCTCTAATTCACCCCTCCACTTT.

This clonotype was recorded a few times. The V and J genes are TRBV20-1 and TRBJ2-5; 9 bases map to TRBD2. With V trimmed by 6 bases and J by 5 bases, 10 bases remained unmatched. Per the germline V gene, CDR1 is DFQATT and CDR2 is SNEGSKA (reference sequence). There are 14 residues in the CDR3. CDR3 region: CSASRGTSPETQYF. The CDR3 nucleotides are TGCAGTGCCTCCCGTGGGACTAGCCCGGAGACCCAGTACTTC.

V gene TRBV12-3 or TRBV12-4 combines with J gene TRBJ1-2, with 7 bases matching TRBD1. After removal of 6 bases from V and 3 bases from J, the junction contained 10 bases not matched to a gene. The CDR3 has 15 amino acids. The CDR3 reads CASSRRDRDYYGYTF. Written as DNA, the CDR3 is TGTGCCAGCAGCAGACGAGACAGGGACTACTATGGCTACACCTTC.

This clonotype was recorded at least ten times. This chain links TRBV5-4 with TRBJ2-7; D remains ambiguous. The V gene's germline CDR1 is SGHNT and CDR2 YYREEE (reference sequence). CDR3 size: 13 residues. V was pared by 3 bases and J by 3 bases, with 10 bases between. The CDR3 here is CASSSEASYEQYV. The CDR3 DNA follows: TGTGCCAGCAGCTCTGAGGCTAGCTACGAGCAGTACGTC.

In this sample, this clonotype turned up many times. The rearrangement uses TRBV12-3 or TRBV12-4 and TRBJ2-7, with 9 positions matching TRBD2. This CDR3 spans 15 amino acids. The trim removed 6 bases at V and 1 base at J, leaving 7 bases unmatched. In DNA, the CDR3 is TGTGCCAGCAGCAGGCTAGCGGGGCTATCCTACGAGCAGTACTTC. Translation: CASSRLAGLSYEQYF.

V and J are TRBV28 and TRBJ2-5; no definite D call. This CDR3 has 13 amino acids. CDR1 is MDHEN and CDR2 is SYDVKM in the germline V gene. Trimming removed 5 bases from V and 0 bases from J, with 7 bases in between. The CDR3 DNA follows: TGTGCCAGCAGTGGGCGCGACCAAGAGACCCAGTACTTC. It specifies CASSGRDQETQYF.

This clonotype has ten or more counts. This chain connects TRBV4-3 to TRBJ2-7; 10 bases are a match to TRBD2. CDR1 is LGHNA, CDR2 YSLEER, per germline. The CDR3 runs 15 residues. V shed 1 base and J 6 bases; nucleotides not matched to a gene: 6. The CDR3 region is CASSQGSGGWGEQYF. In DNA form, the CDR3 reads TGCGCCAGCAGCCAAGGTAGCGGGGGGTGGGGCGAGCAGTACTTC.

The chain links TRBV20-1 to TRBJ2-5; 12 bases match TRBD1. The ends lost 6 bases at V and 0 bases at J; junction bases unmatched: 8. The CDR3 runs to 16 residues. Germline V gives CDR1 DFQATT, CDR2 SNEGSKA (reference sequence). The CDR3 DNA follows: TGCAGTGCCAACCGGGACAGGGGGCAAAACCAAGAGACCCAGTACTTC. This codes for CSANRDRGQNQETQYF.

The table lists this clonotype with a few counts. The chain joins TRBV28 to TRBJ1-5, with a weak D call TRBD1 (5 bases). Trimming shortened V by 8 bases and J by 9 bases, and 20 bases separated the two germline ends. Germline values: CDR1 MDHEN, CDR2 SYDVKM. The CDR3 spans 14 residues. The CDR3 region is CASLRSLGAPPQHF. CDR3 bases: TGTGCCAGCTTAAGATCCCTAGGGGCTCCGCCCCAGCATTTT.

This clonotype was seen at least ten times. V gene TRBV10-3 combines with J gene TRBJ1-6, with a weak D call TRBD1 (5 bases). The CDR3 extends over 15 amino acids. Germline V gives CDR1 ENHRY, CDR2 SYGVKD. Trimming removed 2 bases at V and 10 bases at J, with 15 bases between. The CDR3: CAISEPQGGNSPLHF. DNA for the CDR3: TGTGCCATCAGTGAGCCCCAGGGAGGGAACTCACCCCTCCACTTT.

CDR3: CASSYGLAGDEQFF. CDR3 coding DNA: TGTGCCAGCAGTTACGGGTTAGCTGGCGATGAGCAGTTCTTC. The chain has TRBV6-2 or TRBV6-3 and TRBJ2-1, with D uncertain. V was clipped by 2 bases and J by 8 bases, with 13 bases between them. Germline V CDR1 and CDR2: MNHEY, SVGEGT. CDR3 length: 14 amino acids.

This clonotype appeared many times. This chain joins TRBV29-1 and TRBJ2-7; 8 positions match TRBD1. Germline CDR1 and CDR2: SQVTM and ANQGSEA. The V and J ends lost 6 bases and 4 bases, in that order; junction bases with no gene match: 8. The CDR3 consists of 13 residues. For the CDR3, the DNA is TGCAGCGTGGGACAGGCATCTCCTTACGAGCAGTACTTC. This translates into CSVGQASPYEQYF.

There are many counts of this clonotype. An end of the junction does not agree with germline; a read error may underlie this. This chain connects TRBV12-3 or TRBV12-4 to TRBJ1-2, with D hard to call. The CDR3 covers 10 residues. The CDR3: CASSLAALAF. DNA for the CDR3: TGTGCCAGCAGTTTAGCGGCCCTGGCCTTC.

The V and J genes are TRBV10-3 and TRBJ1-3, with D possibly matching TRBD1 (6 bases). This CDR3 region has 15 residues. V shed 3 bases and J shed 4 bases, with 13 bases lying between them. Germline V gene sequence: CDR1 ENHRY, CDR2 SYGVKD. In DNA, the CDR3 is TGTGCCATCAGTGAAACAGGGACGGCAGGAAACACCATATATTTT. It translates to CAISETGTAGNTIYF.

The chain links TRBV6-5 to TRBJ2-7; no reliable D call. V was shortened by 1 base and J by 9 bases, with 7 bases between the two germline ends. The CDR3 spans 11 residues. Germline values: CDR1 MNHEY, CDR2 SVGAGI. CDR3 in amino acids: CASSYFDRQYF. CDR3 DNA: TGTGCCAGCAGTTACTTCGACCGGCAGTACTTC.

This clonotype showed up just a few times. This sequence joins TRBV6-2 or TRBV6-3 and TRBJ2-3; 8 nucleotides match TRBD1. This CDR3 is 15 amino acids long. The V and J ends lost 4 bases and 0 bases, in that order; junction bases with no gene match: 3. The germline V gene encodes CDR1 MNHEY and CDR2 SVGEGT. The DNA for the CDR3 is TGTGCCAGCAGTTTCAGGGGGCTTAGCACAGATACGCAGTATTTT. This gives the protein CASSFRGLSTDTQYF.

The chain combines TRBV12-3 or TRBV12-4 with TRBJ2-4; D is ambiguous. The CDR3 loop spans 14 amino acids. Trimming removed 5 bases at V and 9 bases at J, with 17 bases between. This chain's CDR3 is CASSPRTGPGIQYF. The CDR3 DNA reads TGTGCCAGCAGTCCTAGGACGGGTCCGGGCATTCAGTACTTC.

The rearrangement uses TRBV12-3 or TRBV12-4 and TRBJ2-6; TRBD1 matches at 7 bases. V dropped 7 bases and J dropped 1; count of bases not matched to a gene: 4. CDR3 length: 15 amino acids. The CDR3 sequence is CASTKGASGANVLTF. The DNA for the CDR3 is TGTGCCAGCACAAAGGGGGCGTCTGGGGCCAACGTCCTGACTTTC.

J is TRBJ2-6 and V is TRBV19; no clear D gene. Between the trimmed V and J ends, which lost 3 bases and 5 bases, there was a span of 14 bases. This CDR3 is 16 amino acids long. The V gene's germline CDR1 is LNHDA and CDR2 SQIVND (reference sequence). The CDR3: CASSMTPVVRANVLTF. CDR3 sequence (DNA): TGTGCCAGTAGTATGACCCCGGTCGTGCGGGCCAACGTCCTGACTTTC.